This T cell receptor (beta chain) was captured by sequencing in a study of Ad26.COV2.S vaccination and SARS-CoV-2 variants. Study details: Ad26.COV2.S was injected intramuscularly once or twice, 56 days apart.

The treatment is: some 19 received Ad26.COV2.S at low or high dose, single or two shots; about 5 received placebo; per-sample allocation not given. Each sample was drawn 63 days after the first injection (of vaccine or placebo). Expression of Wuhan-strain SARS-CoV-2 spike came from the Ad26 vector that formed the vaccine. CDR1 is SGHTA, CDR2 FQGTGA, per germline. The CDR3 consists of 14 residues. Trimming stripped 5 bases from V and 4 bases from J, with 13 bases between. Repertoires were generated with immunoSEQ multiplex PCR, while TCRdb's copy carries only in-frame clones and drops some. This sample carries fewer than 500,000 clones, about nine tenths of them seen once, and the ten largest clones take 12%.

The sequencing used peripheral blood, collected in a trial of Ad26.COV2.S vaccine versus placebo. This clonotype was obtained from a person aged 18 to 59 who received the Ad26.COV2.S COVID-19 vaccine or a placebo. V and J are TRBV7-3 and TRBJ2-3; D uncertain. This CDR3 reads CASSPVPRSDTQYF. The CDR3 DNA follows: TGTGCCAGCAGCCCAGTCCCCAGATCAGATACGCAGTATTTT.